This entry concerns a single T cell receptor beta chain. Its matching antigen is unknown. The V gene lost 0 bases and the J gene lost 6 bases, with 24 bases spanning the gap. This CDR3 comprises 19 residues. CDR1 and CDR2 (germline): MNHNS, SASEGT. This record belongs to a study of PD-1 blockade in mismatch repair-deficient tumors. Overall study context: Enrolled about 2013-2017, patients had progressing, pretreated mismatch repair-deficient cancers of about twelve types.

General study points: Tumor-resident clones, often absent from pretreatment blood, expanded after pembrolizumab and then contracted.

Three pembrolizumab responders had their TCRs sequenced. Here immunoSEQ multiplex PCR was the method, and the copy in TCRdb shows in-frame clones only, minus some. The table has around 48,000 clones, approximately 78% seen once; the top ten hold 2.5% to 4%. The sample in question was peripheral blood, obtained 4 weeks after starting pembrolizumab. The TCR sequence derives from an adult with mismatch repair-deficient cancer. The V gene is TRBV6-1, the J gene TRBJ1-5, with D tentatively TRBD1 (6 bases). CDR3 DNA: TGTGCCAGCAGTGAAGCGGAATGGGGGGCACAGGGTGGGGCTCAGCCCCAGCATTTT. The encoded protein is CASSEAEWGAQGGAQPQHF.